These 28 T cell receptor beta chains were all obtained from the same sample, sequenced in a study of blood T cell repertoires in COVID-19. Using immunoSEQ multiplex PCR, the repertoire was profiled, and TCRdb retains in-frame clones only, with some absent. The sample lists a few hundred thousand clones, approximately 90% occurring once. Material: peripheral blood. These receptors were collected from a young man with COVID-19, enrolled during active disease.

This clone was found once. The V call is TRBV18, the J call TRBJ2-7; 11 bases are shared with TRBD1. There are 15 residues in the CDR3. J lost 2 bases, V lost 2 bases, and 2 bases had no gene match. CDR1 and CDR2 (germline): KGHSH, LQKENI. The CDR3 loop is CASSPGTGGPYEQYF. CDR3 sequence (DNA): TGTGCCAGCTCACCAGGGACAGGGGGTCCCTACGAGCAGTACTTC.

The genes are TRBV6-4 and TRBJ2-2; D might be TRBD2 (7 bases). Germline-derived CDR1 and CDR2 are MRHNA and SNTAGT. The CDR3 runs to 15 residues. V lost 8 bases and J 1 base, leaving 14 bases between the germline ends. The CDR3 loop is CASGGEGQNTGELFF. DNA for the CDR3: TGTGCCAGCGGAGGGGAGGGACAGAACACCGGGGAGCTGTTTTTT.

The chain carries TRBV25-1 and TRBJ2-3; 7 positions agree with TRBD1. V shed 2 bases and J 3 bases; nucleotides not matched to a gene: 5. Germline V gives CDR1 MGHDK, CDR2 SYGVNS. The CDR3 contains 15 residues. CDR3 protein: CASSETGERTDTQYF. As DNA, the CDR3 is TGTGCCAGCAGTGAAACAGGGGAAAGGACAGATACGCAGTATTTT.

V is TRBV4-1 and J is TRBJ1-2, with 8 bases aligning to TRBD1. J was trimmed by 0 bases and V by 6 bases; bases with no gene match: 3. CDR3 length: 14 amino acids. CDR1 is MGHRA, CDR2 YSYEKL, per germline. The CDR3 DNA reads TGCGCCAGCAGACCGACAGGGGCTAACTATGGCTACACCTTC. Residues: CASRPTGANYGYTF.

The J gene is TRBJ1-5, the V gene TRBV19; D may be TRBD1 (6 bases). V lost 7 bases and J 3 bases, leaving 13 bases between the germline ends. CDR1 and CDR2 (germline): LNHDA, SQIVND (reference sequence). This CDR3 region has 14 residues. The CDR3 DNA is TGTGCCAGTAAGCCTCAGGGGCTCAATCAGCCCCAGCATTTT. It yields the protein CASKPQGLNQPQHF. Drawing the rest from reference TRBV19 and TRBJ1-5, the complete variable domain is DGGITQSPKYLFRKEGQNVTLSCEQNLNHDAMYWYRQDPGQGLRLIYYSQIVNDFQKGDIAEGYSVSREKKESFPLTVTSAQKNPTAFYLCASKPQGLNQPQHFGDGTRLSIL.

The chain has TRBV9 and TRBJ2-1, with 12 nucleotides matching TRBD2. Trimming removed 6 bases from V and 6 bases from J; junction bases left unmatched: 4. The CDR3 sequence is 14 residues long. Germline V gives CDR1 SGDLS, CDR2 YYNGEE. The CDR3, as DNA: TGTGCCAGCAACCCTAGCGGGAGGGGCAATGAGCAGTTCTTC. Its translation: CASNPSGRGNEQFF.

The chain is built from TRBV16 and TRBJ2-1; tentative D call: TRBD1 (6 bases). V gave up 4 bases and J gave up 5 bases, with 18 bases separating them. Per the germline V gene, CDR1 is KGHSY and CDR2 is FQNENV. The CDR3 has 16 residues. The DNA of the CDR3 is TGTGCCAGCAGCCCTTTACAGGGCCGGCTTAACAATGAGCAGTTCTTC. Its protein product is CASSPLQGRLNNEQFF.

The chain employs TRBV3-1 (or the pseudogene TRBV3-2) and TRBJ1-2; the D is unclear. V was clipped by 1 base and J by 0 bases, with 9 bases between them. The length of the CDR3 is 15 residues. Germline CDR1 LGHDT, CDR2 YNNKEL (reference sequence). The CDR3 sequence is CASSQGTHTNYGYTF. Here the CDR3 DNA reads TGTGCCAGCAGCCAAGGCACACACACTAACTATGGCTACACCTTC.

The CDR3 sequence is CASSPRTGADSPLHF. The CDR3 nucleotides read TGTGCCAGCAGCCCCCGGACAGGGGCGGATTCACCCCTCCACTTT. The V and J genes are TRBV5-5 and TRBJ1-6; 9 nucleotides agree with TRBD1. The V gene end was trimmed by 4 bases and the J gene end by 8 bases; junction bases not matched to a gene: 7. From germline, CDR1 is SGHKS and CDR2 YYEKEE (reference sequence). The CDR3 totals 15 residues. The whole variable domain, filled in from reference TRBV5-5 and TRBJ1-6, reads DAGVTQSPTHLIKTRGQQVTLRCSPISGHKSVSWYQQVLGQGPQFIFQYYEKEERGRGNFPDRFSARQFPNYSSELNVNALLLGDSALYLCASSPRTGADSPLHFGNGTRLTVT.

The chain uses TRBV11-2 and TRBJ2-1; 8 bases agree with TRBD2. The CDR3 is 18 residues long. V shed 0 bases and J 2 bases; nucleotides not matched to a gene: 9. Germline V gene data show CDR1 as SGHAT and CDR2 as FQNNGV. In DNA form, the CDR3 reads TGTGCCAGCAGCTTAGAAGGGGCGGGGGGTTTAGCCTACAATGAGCAGTTCTTC. It yields the protein CASSLEGAGGLAYNEQFF.

This clone was counted once. The chain employs TRBV2 and TRBJ1-1; the match to TRBD1 covers 7 bases. The CDR3 is 14 amino acids. J lost 2 bases, V lost 7 bases, and 7 bases had no gene match. Germline values: CDR1 SNHLY, CDR2 FYNNEI. CDR3 sequence (DNA): TGTGCCAGCACCATGGGACAGTATAACACTGAAGCTTTCTTT. It yields the protein CASTMGQYNTEAFF.

The V and J genes are TRBV27 and TRBJ2-1, with TRBD2 as a possible D gene (6 bases). The CDR3 consists of 15 residues. With 6 bases removed from V and 7 bases from J, the gap between germline ends came to 19 bases. Germline V gives CDR1 MNHEY, CDR2 SMNVEV (reference sequence). The CDR3 DNA sequence: TGTGCCAGCAGCAGCTGGGGGGAAGGGAGGAATGAGCAGTTCTTC. As protein: CASSSWGEGRNEQFF.

The chain recombines TRBV5-4 with TRBJ2-1; 11 nucleotides match TRBD2. The CDR3 is 15 amino acids. CDR1 SGHNT and CDR2 YYREEE come from the germline V gene (reference sequence). Trimming at V came to 4 bases and at J to 5 bases, leaving 5 bases not matched to a gene. The CDR3 DNA is TGTGCCAGCAGCAAACTAGCGGGAGTTCACAATGAGCAGTTCTTC. It encodes CASSKLAGVHNEQFF.

The rearrangement uses TRBV12-5 and TRBJ2-1; tentatively, D is TRBD1 (5 bases). V lost 4 bases and J 7 bases, leaving 11 bases between the germline ends. The length of the CDR3 is 13 residues. Germline V CDR1 and CDR2: LGHNT, FRNRAP. The CDR3 sequence is CASGWGSPNEQFF. CDR3 DNA sequence: TGTGCTAGTGGTTGGGGCAGTCCTAATGAGCAGTTCTTC.

The chain recombines TRBV19 with TRBJ1-2; no firm D call. The CDR3 extends over 18 amino acids. V was cut by 5 bases and J by 6 bases, with 28 bases left in between. Germline assignment: CDR1 LNHDA and CDR2 SQIVND (reference sequence). The CDR3 sequence is CASSLSPWRAIERDGYTF. DNA of the CDR3: TGTGCCAGTAGTCTTTCCCCTTGGCGGGCCATAGAACGGGATGGCTACACCTTC. Full variable domain (rest looked up from reference TRBV19 and TRBJ1-2): DGGITQSPKYLFRKEGQNVTLSCEQNLNHDAMYWYRQDPGQGLRLIYYSQIVNDFQKGDIAEGYSVSREKKESFPLTVTSAQKNPTAFYLCASSLSPWRAIERDGYTFGSGTRLTVV.

The CDR3 nucleotides read TGTGCCAGCAGTGTGGCGGGGGCGCGAGCCAAAAACATTCAGTACTTC. It specifies CASSVAGARAKNIQYF. The V gene is TRBV2, the J gene TRBJ2-4; D possibly corresponds to TRBD2 (7 bases). Germline CDR1 is SNHLY and CDR2 is FYNNEI. The CDR3 loop spans 16 amino acids. The V end was cut by 4 bases, the J end by 0 bases, with 13 bases between.

V and J are TRBV6-5 and TRBJ2-3; 9 bases agree with TRBD2. The CDR3 runs to 14 residues. After removal of 8 bases from V and 2 bases from J, the junction contained 5 bases not matched to a gene. Germline-derived CDR1 and CDR2 are MNHEY and SVGAGI. The CDR3, as DNA: TGTGCCAGCTGGCGGGGGGGCCTCACAGATACGCAGTATTTT. Protein sequence: CASWRGGLTDTQYF.

This clone was detected once. The CDR3 coding sequence is TGTGCCAGCTCACCATCGGCGACTCAAGAGACCCAGTACTTC. Protein product: CASSPSATQETQYF. The V and J genes are TRBV18 and TRBJ2-5; D unclear. V was pared by 2 bases and J by 2 bases, with 9 bases between. Germline V CDR1 and CDR2: KGHSH, LQKENI. The CDR3 extends over 14 amino acids. Full variable domain (missing parts from reference TRBV18 and TRBJ2-5): NAGVMQNPRHLVRRRGQEARLRCSPMKGHSHVYWYRQLPEEGLKFMVYLQKENIIDESGMPKERFSAEFPKEGPSILRIQQVVRGDSAAYFCASSPSATQETQYFGPGTRLLVL.

The V and J genes are TRBV5-4 and TRBJ2-5; TRBD2 matches at 8 bases. Trimming at V came to 3 bases and at J to 3 bases, leaving 4 bases not matched to a gene. Germline V gives CDR1 SGHNT, CDR2 YYREEE (reference sequence). This CDR3 comprises 14 residues. CDR3 in amino acids: CASSSGLAKETQYF. CDR3 sequence (DNA): TGTGCCAGCAGCTCTGGACTAGCCAAAGAGACCCAGTACTTC.

This chain joins TRBV27 and TRBJ1-1; D gene uncertain. The V end was cut by 4 bases, the J end by 4 bases, with 19 bases between. Germline V CDR1 and CDR2: MNHEY, SMNVEV (reference sequence). The CDR3 contains 16 residues. DNA for the CDR3: TGTGCCAGCAGTTCCCTACGATATCAGGAGGCCACTGAAGCTTTCTTT. Protein sequence: CASSSLRYQEATEAFF.

V usage is TRBV5-1 and J usage is TRBJ2-1, with 7 bases matching TRBD2. Germline lookup yields CDR1 SGHRS and CDR2 YFSETQ. The CDR3 extends over 15 amino acids. The V gene end was trimmed by 2 bases and the J gene end by 1 base; junction bases not matched to a gene: 3. Written as DNA, the CDR3 is TGCGCCAGCAGCTTCTCGGGGGGATCCTACAATGAGCAGTTCTTC. Translating gives CASSFSGGSYNEQFF.

The chain joins TRBV27 to TRBJ1-2; TRBD1 matches 7 bases. Losses at the gene ends were 7 bases for V and 5 bases for J; bases not matched to a gene: 4. The germline gives CDR1 MNHEY, CDR2 SMNVEV (reference sequence). This CDR3 has 12 amino acids. CDR3 sequence reads: CASKGGQYGYTF. The CDR3 DNA reads TGTGCCAGCAAAGGGGGCCAGTATGGCTACACCTTC.

The chain carries TRBV5-8 and TRBJ2-5; D perhaps matches TRBD1 (6 bases). V was pared by 1 base and J by 7 bases, with 14 bases between. The germline CDR1 and CDR2 sequences are SGHTS and YDEGEE. CDR3 length: 14 residues. The CDR3, as DNA: TGTGCCAGCAGCTTGAGTGGGACAATGAGGACCCAGTACTTC. Protein: CASSLSGTMRTQYF.

This clone is a singleton in its sample. The chain couples TRBV14 to TRBJ2-3, with D uncertain. The CDR3 sequence is 14 residues long. Germline assignment: CDR1 SGHDN and CDR2 FVKESK. The germline V and J ends were trimmed by 1 base and 1 base, with 6 bases remaining between them. CDR3 sequence reads: CASSQATGTDTQYF. The DNA of the CDR3 is TGTGCCAGCAGCCAAGCAACAGGCACAGATACGCAGTATTTT.

The chain uses TRBV6-5 and TRBJ2-1; 9 nucleotides match TRBD2. Germline V gene lookup returns CDR1 MNHEY and CDR2 SVGAGI. The CDR3 spans 15 residues. The J segment lost 5 bases and the V segment lost 7 bases, leaving 9 bases of the junction unmatched. This CDR3 is CASNGRAGGHNEQFF. The CDR3 DNA reads TGTGCCAGCAATGGTAGGGCGGGGGGGCACAATGAGCAGTTCTTC.

The chain combines TRBV5-4 with TRBJ2-2; D uncertain. Germline V lookup: CDR1 SGHNT, CDR2 YYREEE (reference sequence). The CDR3 is 12 amino acids. Between the trimmed V and J ends, which lost 4 bases and 5 bases, there was a span of 6 bases. Here the CDR3 DNA reads TGTGCCAGCAGCCTTACTACCGGGGAGCTGTTTTTT. As protein: CASSLTTGELFF.

V is TRBV18 and J is TRBJ2-3, with D tentatively TRBD2 (6 bases). Trimming pared 5 bases from V and 7 bases from J, leaving 19 bases between. The CDR3 length is 15 residues. Germline V gene lookup returns CDR1 KGHSH and CDR2 LQKENI. The CDR3 DNA reads TGTGCCAGCTCATCCTCAGGAGGAGGAGGGAATACGCAGTATTTT. As protein: CASSSSGGGGNTQYF.

The chain is built from TRBV18 and TRBJ2-7, with 8 bases aligning to TRBD1. The CDR3 is 15 amino acids. The V gene end was trimmed by 6 bases and the J gene end by 6 bases; junction bases not matched to a gene: 13. Germline CDR1 and CDR2: KGHSH and LQKENI. The CDR3 DNA sequence: TGTGCCAGCTCCTCCCTCTCCGGACAGGGTGGCGAGCAGTACTTC. Its translation: CASSSLSGQGGEQYF.